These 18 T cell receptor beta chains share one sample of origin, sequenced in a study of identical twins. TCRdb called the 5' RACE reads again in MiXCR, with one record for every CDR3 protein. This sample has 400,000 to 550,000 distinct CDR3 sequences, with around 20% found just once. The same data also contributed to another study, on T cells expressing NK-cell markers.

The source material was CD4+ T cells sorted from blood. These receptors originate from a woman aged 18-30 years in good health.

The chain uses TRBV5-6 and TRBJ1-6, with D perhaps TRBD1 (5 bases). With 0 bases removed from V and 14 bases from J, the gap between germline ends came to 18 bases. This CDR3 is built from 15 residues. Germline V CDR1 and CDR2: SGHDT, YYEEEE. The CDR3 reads CASSLEGNGFAALHF. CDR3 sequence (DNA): TGTGCCAGCAGCTTGGAGGGGAATGGATTCGCCGCCCTCCACTTT.

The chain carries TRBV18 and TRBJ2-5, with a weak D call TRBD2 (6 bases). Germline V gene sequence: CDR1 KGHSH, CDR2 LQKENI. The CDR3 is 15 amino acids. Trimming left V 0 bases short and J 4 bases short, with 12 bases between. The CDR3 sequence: CASSPPSGVRETQYF. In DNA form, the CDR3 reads TGTGCCAGCTCACCACCTTCGGGAGTTAGAGAGACCCAGTACTTC.

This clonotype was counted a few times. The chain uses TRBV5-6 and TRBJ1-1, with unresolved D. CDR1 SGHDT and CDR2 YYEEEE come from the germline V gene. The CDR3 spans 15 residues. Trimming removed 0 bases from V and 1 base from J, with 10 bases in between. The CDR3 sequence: CASSLEGQKNTEAFF. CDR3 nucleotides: TGTGCCAGCAGCTTGGAAGGGCAGAAGAACACTGAAGCTTTCTTT. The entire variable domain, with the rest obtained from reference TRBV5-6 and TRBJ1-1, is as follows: DAGVTQSPTHLIKTRGQQVTLRCSPKSGHDTVSWYQQALGQGPQFIFQYYEEEERQRGNFPDRFSGHQFPNYSSELNVNALLLGDSALYLCASSLEGQKNTEAFFGQGTRLTVV.

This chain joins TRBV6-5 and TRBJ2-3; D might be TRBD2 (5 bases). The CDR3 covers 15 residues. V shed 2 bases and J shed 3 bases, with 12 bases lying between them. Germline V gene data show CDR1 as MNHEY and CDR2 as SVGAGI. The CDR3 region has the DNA TGTGCCAGCAGTTACCCTCCGGGAACTACAGATACGCAGTATTTT. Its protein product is CASSYPPGTTDTQYF.

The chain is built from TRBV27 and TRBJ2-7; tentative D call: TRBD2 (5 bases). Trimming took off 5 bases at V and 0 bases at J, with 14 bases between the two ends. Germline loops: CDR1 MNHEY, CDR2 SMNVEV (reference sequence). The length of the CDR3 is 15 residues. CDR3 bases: TGTGCCAGCAGTGTAAGGACTGACACCTCCTACGAGCAGTACTTC. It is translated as CASSVRTDTSYEQYF.

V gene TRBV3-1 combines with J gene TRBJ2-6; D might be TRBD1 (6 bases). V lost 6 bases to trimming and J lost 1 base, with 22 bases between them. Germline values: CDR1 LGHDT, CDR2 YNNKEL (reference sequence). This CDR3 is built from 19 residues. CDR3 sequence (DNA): TGTGCCAGCAGTCCCAAGGGCAGGGGCCCATTGTCTGGGGCCAACGTCCTGACTTTC. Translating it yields CASSPKGRGPLSGANVLTF.

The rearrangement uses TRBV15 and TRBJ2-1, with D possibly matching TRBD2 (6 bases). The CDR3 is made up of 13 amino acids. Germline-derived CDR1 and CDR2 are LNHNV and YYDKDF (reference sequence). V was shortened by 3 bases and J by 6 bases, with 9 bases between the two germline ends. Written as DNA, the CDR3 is TGTGCCACCAGCAGTGATAGCGGCAATGAGCAGTTCTTC. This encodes CATSSDSGNEQFF.

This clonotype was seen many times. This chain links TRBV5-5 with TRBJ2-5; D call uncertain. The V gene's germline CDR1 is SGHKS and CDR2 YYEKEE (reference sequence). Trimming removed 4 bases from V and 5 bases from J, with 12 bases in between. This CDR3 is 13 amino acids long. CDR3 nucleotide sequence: TGTGCCAGCAGCCCACCTATCCTGGAGACCCAGTACTTC. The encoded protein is CASSPPILETQYF.

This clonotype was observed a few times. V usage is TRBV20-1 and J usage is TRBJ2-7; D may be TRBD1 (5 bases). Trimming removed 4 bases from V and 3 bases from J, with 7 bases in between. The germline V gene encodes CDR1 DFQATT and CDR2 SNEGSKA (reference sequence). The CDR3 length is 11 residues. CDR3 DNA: TGCAGTGCTAAGGGGAACTACGAGCAGTACTTC. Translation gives CSAKGNYEQYF.

CDR3 amino acids: CASSQDQGLASEQYF. CDR3 bases: TGTGCCAGCAGCCAAGACCAAGGACTAGCCAGCGAGCAGTACTTC. The chain has TRBV3-1 and TRBJ2-7, with TRBD2 matching 8 bases. The CDR3 has 15 residues. CDR1 LGHDT and CDR2 YNNKEL come from the germline V gene (reference sequence). V dropped 0 bases and J dropped 6; count of bases not matched to a gene: 7.

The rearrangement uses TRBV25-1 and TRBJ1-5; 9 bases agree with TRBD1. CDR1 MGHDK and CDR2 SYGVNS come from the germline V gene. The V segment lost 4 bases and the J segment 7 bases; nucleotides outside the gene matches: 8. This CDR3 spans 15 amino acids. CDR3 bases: TGTGCCAGCAGTGTAGGGGACAGGGACGCCCAGCCCCAGCATTTT. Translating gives CASSVGDRDAQPQHF.

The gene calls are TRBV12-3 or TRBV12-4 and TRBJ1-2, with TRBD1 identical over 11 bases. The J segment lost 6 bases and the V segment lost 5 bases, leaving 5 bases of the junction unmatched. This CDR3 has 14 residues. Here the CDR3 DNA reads TGTGCCAGCAGTCCGGACAGGGGGCAACATGGCTACACCTTC. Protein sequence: CASSPDRGQHGYTF.

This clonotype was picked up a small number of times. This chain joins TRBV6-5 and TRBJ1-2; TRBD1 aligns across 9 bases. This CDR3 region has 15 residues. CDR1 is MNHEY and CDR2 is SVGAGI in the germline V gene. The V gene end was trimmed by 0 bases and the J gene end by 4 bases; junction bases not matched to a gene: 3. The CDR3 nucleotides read TGTGCCAGCAGTTACTCGACAGGGGGGAGCTATGGCTACACCTTC. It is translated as CASSYSTGGSYGYTF.

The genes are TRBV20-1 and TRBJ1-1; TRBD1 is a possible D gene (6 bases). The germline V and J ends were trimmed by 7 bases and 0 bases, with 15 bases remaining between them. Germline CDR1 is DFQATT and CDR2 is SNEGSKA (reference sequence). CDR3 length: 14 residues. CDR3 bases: TGCAGTGGGGGGGCAGTCCTACTGAACACTGAAGCTTTCTTT. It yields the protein CSGGAVLLNTEAFF.

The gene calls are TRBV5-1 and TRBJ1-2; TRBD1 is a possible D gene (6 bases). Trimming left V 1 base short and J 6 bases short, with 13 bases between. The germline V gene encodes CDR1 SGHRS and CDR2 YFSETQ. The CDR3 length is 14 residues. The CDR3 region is CASSLNRAGNGYTF. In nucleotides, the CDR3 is TGCGCCAGCAGCTTGAACAGGGCGGGGAATGGCTACACCTTC.

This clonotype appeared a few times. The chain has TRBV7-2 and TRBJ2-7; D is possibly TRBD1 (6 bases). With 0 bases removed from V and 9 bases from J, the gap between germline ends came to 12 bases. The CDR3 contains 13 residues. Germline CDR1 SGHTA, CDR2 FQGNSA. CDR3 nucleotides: TGTGCCAGCAGCTTAGCCAGACAGGCGGCGCAGTACTTC. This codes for CASSLARQAAQYF.

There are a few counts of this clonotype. Written as DNA, the CDR3 is TGTGCCAGCAGCTTAGCCCCCGGCAGGGAATTGTACGAGCAGTACTTC. Protein: CASSLAPGRELYEQYF. The genes are TRBV7-2 and TRBJ2-7; maybe TRBD1 (5 bases). Trimming stripped 0 bases from V and 4 bases from J, with 16 bases between. Germline CDR1 SGHTA, CDR2 FQGNSA. The CDR3 contains 16 residues.

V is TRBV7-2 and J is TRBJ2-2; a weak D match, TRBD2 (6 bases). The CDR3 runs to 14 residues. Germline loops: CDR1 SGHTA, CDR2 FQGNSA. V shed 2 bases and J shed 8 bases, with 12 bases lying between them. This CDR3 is CASSLRRERGELFF. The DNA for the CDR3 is TGTGCCAGCAGCTTAAGACGGGAGAGGGGGGAGCTGTTTTTT.